The clone carrying this T cell receptor (beta chain) was recorded once. What it binds is not known. This specimen belongs to a study of cytomegalovirus exposure and HLA in healthy donors. Findings and caveats of the study: Investigators reported 150 to 200 TCR beta chains as tied to cytomegalovirus.

CDR1 and CDR2 from the germline V gene are MNHEY and SVGAGI. V was shortened by 2 bases and J by 4 bases, with 12 bases between the two germline ends. The CDR3 consists of 14 residues. PCR involved 60 Vbeta and 13 Jbeta primers. As processed by the authors: There were some 87 million unique TCR beta chains by a later count, and some 10 million of them were shared. Generated by immunoSEQ multiplex PCR, the TCRdb table keeps only in-frame clones and is missing some. The DNA gave D and trimming, while V, J and clone size come from that table. The profile shows over 150,000 clones, approximately 80% of them singletons.

V usage is TRBV6-5 and J usage is TRBJ2-7; maybe TRBD2 (5 bases). The clonotype comes from a man aged 25 to 40 in good health and CMV-seropositive. Sample: PBMCs. The CDR3 sequence: CASSYPGGEYEQYF. The CDR3 bases are TGTGCCAGCAGTTACCCCGGTGGGGAGTACGAGCAGTACTTC.